One sample yielded the 9 T cell receptor beta chains listed below, sequenced in a study of blood T cell repertoires in COVID-19. Measured with immunoSEQ multiplex PCR; TCRdb has only the in-frame clones, and not every one. The sample records around 300,000 clones, around 88% being singletons. The specimen was peripheral blood. The receptors come from a man aged 25-40 years with active or convalescent COVID-19.

The chain recombines TRBV25-1 with TRBJ2-3; the match to TRBD2 covers 11 bases. CDR3 length equals 18 residues. Germline values: CDR1 MGHDK, CDR2 SYGVNS. V was pared by 5 bases and J by 0 bases, with 10 bases of the junction left unmatched. The CDR3 sequence is CASSTTLAGGPSTDTQYF. CDR3 coding DNA: TGTGCCAGCAGTACAACCCTAGCGGGGGGCCCGAGCACAGATACGCAGTATTTT. The variable domain in full, with the rest retrieved from reference TRBV25-1 and TRBJ2-3, is EADIYQTPRYLVIGTGKKITLECSQTMGHDKMYWYQQDPGMELHLIHYSYGVNSTEKGDLSSESTVSRIRTEHFPLTLESARPSHTSQYLCASSTTLAGGPSTDTQYFGPGTRLTVL.

This chain uses TRBV18 with TRBJ2-7, with D possibly matching TRBD1 (5 bases). The CDR3 totals 13 residues. Germline V gene sequence: CDR1 KGHSH, CDR2 LQKENI. V shed 2 bases and J shed 6 bases, with 11 bases lying between them. In nucleotides, the CDR3 is TGTGCCAGCTCACCAGAGTCTCAGGGCGAGCAGTACTTC. It codes for CASSPESQGEQYF.

This clone was detected a few times. The V call is TRBV5-1, the J call TRBJ2-3; 10 bases align to TRBD2. CDR3 size: 20 residues. Germline V CDR1 and CDR2: SGHRS, YFSETQ. J gave up 1 base and V 3 bases, and 17 bases lay outside the gene matches. Written as DNA, the CDR3 is TGCGCCAGCAGCTCGGTGGCGACTAGCGGGCGCATTGGAGGCACAGATACGCAGTATTTT. The encoded protein is CASSSVATSGRIGGTDTQYF.

The chain carries TRBV19 and TRBJ2-1, with 11 bases identical to TRBD2. Germline V gene data show CDR1 as LNHDA and CDR2 as SQIVND (reference sequence). J lost 8 bases, V lost 5 bases, and 23 bases had no gene match. The CDR3 loop spans 20 amino acids. In DNA form, the CDR3 reads TGTGCCAGTAGTGGATCCGGCGCCATAGCGGGAGGGAAGGCATGGTATGAGCAGTTCTTC. It specifies CASSGSGAIAGGKAWYEQFF.

CDR3 region: CASTPGGEGELFF. In DNA form, the CDR3 reads TGTGCCAGCACCCCGGGCGGGGAGGGGGAGCTGTTTTTT. The V and J genes are TRBV28 and TRBJ2-2; possible D gene TRBD2, 6 bases. Germline V gives CDR1 MDHEN, CDR2 SYDVKM. Between the trimmed V and J ends, which lost 7 bases and 8 bases, there was a span of 14 bases. The CDR3 spans 13 residues.

This sequence joins TRBV19 and TRBJ2-1; 13 bases map to TRBD2. The CDR3 sequence is 18 residues long. Germline V gives CDR1 LNHDA, CDR2 SQIVND (reference sequence). V dropped 5 bases and J dropped 4; count of bases not matched to a gene: 11. DNA for the CDR3: TGTGCCAGTAGTTCACCTCCCGGGACTAGCGGGATTTACAATGAGCAGTTCTTC. It translates to CASSSPPGTSGIYNEQFF. Combining the CDR3 with reference TRBV19 and TRBJ2-1 gives the whole variable domain DGGITQSPKYLFRKEGQNVTLSCEQNLNHDAMYWYRQDPGQGLRLIYYSQIVNDFQKGDIAEGYSVSREKKESFPLTVTSAQKNPTAFYLCASSSPPGTSGIYNEQFFGPGTRLTVL.

This clone was found once. The rearrangement uses TRBV29-1 and TRBJ2-1, with TRBD1 as a possible D gene (7 bases). Germline assignment: CDR1 SQVTM and CDR2 ANQGSEA. Deletions cut 5 bases from V and 6 bases from J, with 11 bases between. The CDR3 sequence is 12 residues long. The CDR3 region has the DNA TGCAGCGTTATCCAGGGGGGCAATGAGCAGTTCTTC. Its protein is CSVIQGGNEQFF.

V usage is TRBV19 and J usage is TRBJ2-5; the D gene is possibly TRBD1 (6 bases). The CDR3 covers 12 residues. V was clipped by 9 bases and J by 1 base, with 9 bases between them. Germline CDR1 reads LNHDA; CDR2 reads SQIVND (reference sequence). CDR3 region: CASAQGQETQYF. The DNA for the CDR3 is TGTGCCAGCGCACAGGGCCAAGAGACCCAGTACTTC.

This clone was seen only once. The rearrangement uses TRBV7-9 and TRBJ1-2, with TRBD1 identical over 7 bases. V dropped 5 bases and J dropped 8; count of bases not matched to a gene: 5. Germline loops: CDR1 SEHNR, CDR2 FQNEAQ (reference sequence). CDR3 length: 12 amino acids. The CDR3 bases are TGTGCCAGCAGCCTTGGACAGGAAGGCTACACCTTC. Its translation is CASSLGQEGYTF.